Below are 27 T cell receptor beta chains sequenced from a single sample in a study of control samples from healthy donors and cancer patients (dated by TCRdb to the early 2020s). The library was built by means of the immunoSEQ multiplex PCR assay. What TCRdb holds here is the immuneACCESS table cut down to in-frame rearrangements. Part of the clones is not present; checked against another copy, under half of the missing clones reflect an unresolved V gene, and the others are unexplained. Counted in this sample were roughly 200,000 clones; roughly 94% of them appeared once. Approximately 1.6% of the sample goes to the ten largest clones. The source material was blood. These receptors were taken from a man in his fifties in good health.

This clone appeared once. The chain uses TRBV3-1 (or the pseudogene TRBV3-2) and TRBJ2-7; D unresolved. V was clipped by 3 bases and J by 2 bases, with 17 bases between them. The CDR3 is made up of 16 amino acids. CDR1 LGHDT and CDR2 YNNKEL come from the germline V gene (reference sequence). CDR3 sequence reads: CASSHPPGQGTYEQYF. The CDR3 DNA sequence: TGTGCCAGCAGCCACCCTCCCGGCCAAGGCACCTACGAGCAGTACTTC.

The chain couples TRBV6-5 to TRBJ1-6; D is unclear. The germline V and J ends were trimmed by 0 bases and 9 bases, with 9 bases remaining between them. Germline V gene lookup returns CDR1 MNHEY and CDR2 SVGAGI. The CDR3 extends over 14 amino acids. In nucleotides, the CDR3 is TGTGCCAGCAGTTACTCGAACCCCTTTTCACCCCTCCACTTT. It encodes CASSYSNPFSPLHF.

CDR3 sequence: CASSQDLTRSYNEQFF. Here the CDR3 DNA reads TGCGCCAGCAGCCAAGATCTGACTCGGTCCTACAATGAGCAGTTCTTC. V gene TRBV4-1 combines with J gene TRBJ2-1; D gene ambiguous. Germline V CDR1 and CDR2: MGHRA, YSYEKL. This CDR3 is 16 amino acids long. The V end was cut by 0 bases, the J end by 1 base, with 10 bases between.

The chain carries TRBV5-4 and TRBJ2-7, with 7 bases aligning to TRBD1. V shed 2 bases and J 2 bases; nucleotides not matched to a gene: 1. The CDR3 length is 13 residues. Germline V gene sequence: CDR1 SGHNT, CDR2 YYREEE (reference sequence). The CDR3 nucleotides are TGTGCCAGCAGCTTACAGGGGACCTACGAGCAGTACGTC. Residues: CASSLQGTYEQYV.

J is TRBJ2-3 and V is TRBV5-5; either TRBD1 or TRBD2 may supply D (6 bases each). The CDR3 totals 16 residues. The V gene's germline CDR1 is SGHKS and CDR2 YYEKEE (reference sequence). The V and J ends lost 0 bases and 4 bases respectively, with 15 bases between them. The CDR3 is CASSLASGASADTQYF. The CDR3 bases are TGTGCCAGCAGCTTGGCTTCGGGGGCTTCTGCAGATACGCAGTATTTT.

The chain combines TRBV6-2 or TRBV6-3 with TRBJ2-7, with unresolved D. Trimming pared 6 bases from V and 2 bases from J, leaving 8 bases between. The length of the CDR3 is 12 residues. Germline V CDR1 and CDR2: MNHEY, SVGEGT. The CDR3 is CASSRSAYEQYF. The CDR3 DNA reads as TGTGCCAGCAGCCGTTCCGCCTACGAGCAGTACTTC.

CDR3 in amino acids: CASSPPRTNEKLFF. The CDR3 DNA is TGTGCCAGCAGTCCCCCAAGGACTAATGAAAAACTGTTTTTT. This chain connects TRBV28 to TRBJ1-4, with no clear D. The V gene lost 5 bases and the J gene lost 2 bases, with 9 bases spanning the gap. Germline V lookup: CDR1 MDHEN, CDR2 SYDVKM. The CDR3 runs to 14 residues.

The rearrangement uses TRBV19 and TRBJ1-2; D is perhaps TRBD1 (5 bases). Germline V gene sequence: CDR1 LNHDA, CDR2 SQIVND (reference sequence). The length of the CDR3 is 16 residues. Deletions cut 11 bases from V and 6 bases from J, with 28 bases between. The CDR3 nucleotides are TGTGCCGCGAGGATGGCAGGGAGCGGACCATATCATGGCTACACCTTC. Translation: CAARMAGSGPYHGYTF. The full variable domain, completed using reference TRBV19 and TRBJ1-2, is DGGITQSPKYLFRKEGQNVTLSCEQNLNHDAMYWYRQDPGQGLRLIYYSQIVNDFQKGDIAEGYSVSREKKESFPLTVTSAQKNPTAFYLCAARMAGSGPYHGYTFGSGTRLTVV.

The gene calls are TRBV5-4 and TRBJ2-2; 15 bases match TRBD2. Unmatched junction bases numbered 7, after V lost 4 bases and J lost 0 bases. Germline CDR1 is SGHNT and CDR2 is YYREEE (reference sequence). CDR3 length equals 19 residues. CDR3 in amino acids: CASSPRTSGGAPNTGELFF. Here the CDR3 DNA reads TGTGCCAGCAGCCCCCGGACTAGCGGGGGGGCCCCGAACACCGGGGAGCTGTTTTTT.

This chain joins TRBV11-2 and TRBJ1-6, with 8 nucleotides matching TRBD1. The ends lost 6 bases at V and 10 bases at J; junction bases unmatched: 8. CDR3 size: 14 residues. The germline V gene encodes CDR1 SGHAT and CDR2 FQNNGV. CDR3 nucleotide sequence: TGTGCCAGCAGGTGGACAGGGTCAAAGTCACCCCTCCACTTT. The encoded protein is CASRWTGSKSPLHF.

The chain links TRBV18 to TRBJ1-3, with D unresolved. V lost 6 bases, J lost 5 bases, and 11 bases lay in between. This CDR3 is built from 13 residues. The germline CDR1 and CDR2 sequences are KGHSH and LQKENI. The CDR3 is CASSESLRNTIYF. For the CDR3, the DNA is TGTGCCAGCTCGGAGAGCCTCCGAAACACCATATATTTT. The full variable domain, with the rest looked up from reference TRBV18 and TRBJ1-3, is NAGVMQNPRHLVRRRGQEARLRCSPMKGHSHVYWYRQLPEEGLKFMVYLQKENIIDESGMPKERFSAEFPKEGPSILRIQQVVRGDSAAYFCASSESLRNTIYFGEGSWLTVV.

V and J are TRBV6-1 and TRBJ2-7; the D gene is possibly TRBD1 (6 bases). With 3 bases removed from V and 4 bases from J, the gap between germline ends came to 16 bases. The CDR3 runs to 15 residues. Germline lookup yields CDR1 MNHNS and CDR2 SASEGT. CDR3 sequence reads: CASSEGVGRGYEQYV. In nucleotides, the CDR3 is TGTGCCAGCAGTGAGGGAGTCGGCAGGGGATACGAGCAGTACGTC.

This sequence joins TRBV2 and TRBJ2-7, with TRBD1 matching over 9 bases. Germline CDR1 and CDR2: SNHLY and FYNNEI. This CDR3 contains 12 residues. J was trimmed by 6 bases and V by 6 bases; bases with no gene match: 3. CDR3 in DNA: TGTGCCAGCAGACCGGACAGGGGCGAGCAGTACGTC. It translates to CASRPDRGEQYV.

The V and J genes are TRBV3-1 (or the pseudogene TRBV3-2) and TRBJ2-5, with 8 bases that match TRBD2. J was trimmed by 1 base and V by 5 bases; bases with no gene match: 6. CDR3 length equals 15 residues. Germline V gene lookup returns CDR1 LGHDT and CDR2 YNNKEL (reference sequence). Here the CDR3 reads CASSYIGGGQETQYF. Here the CDR3 DNA reads TGTGCCAGCAGCTATATCGGGGGGGGCCAAGAGACCCAGTACTTC.

CDR3 in DNA: TGTGCCACAGAGGGACAGTCCAACGAGCAGTACTTC. Protein product: CATEGQSNEQYF. V is TRBV10-3 and J is TRBJ2-7, with 7 bases aligning to TRBD1. CDR3 length: 12 residues. V trimming: 10 bases; J trimming: 5 bases; junction bases outside the gene matches: 8. The germline V gene encodes CDR1 ENHRY and CDR2 SYGVKD.

The chain is built from TRBV28 and TRBJ1-5; 8 bases fit TRBD1. V gave up 6 bases and J gave up 5 bases; unmatched junction bases: 9. The CDR3 covers 15 residues. The germline V gene has CDR1 MDHEN and CDR2 SYDVKM. The DNA of the CDR3 is TGTGCCAGCAGGACTGGACAGGGATTCGATCAGCCCCAGCATTTT. Amino acid sequence: CASRTGQGFDQPQHF.

There are a few counts of this clone. The V gene is TRBV6-1, the J gene TRBJ2-2, with 9 bases that match TRBD2. This CDR3 contains 17 residues. Germline-derived CDR1 and CDR2 are MNHNS and SASEGT. The V and J ends lost 7 bases and 0 bases, in that order; junction bases with no gene match: 9. The CDR3 protein is CASNKAGGGANTGELFF. DNA of the CDR3: TGTGCCAGCAATAAAGCCGGCGGGGGGGCGAACACCGGGGAGCTGTTTTTT.

The V and J genes are TRBV6-5 and TRBJ1-4, with TRBD1 as a possible D gene (6 bases). V lost 6 bases and J 8 bases, leaving 16 bases between the germline ends. The CDR3 contains 14 residues. The germline gives CDR1 MNHEY, CDR2 SVGAGI. The CDR3 sequence: CASRYYRVGEKLFF. The CDR3 nucleotides read TGTGCCAGCAGATATTACAGGGTCGGAGAAAAACTGTTTTTT.

The chain carries TRBV6-5 and TRBJ2-7; TRBD1 matches at 8 bases. The CDR3 contains 15 residues. Germline V lookup: CDR1 MNHEY, CDR2 SVGAGI. Trimming took 6 bases from V and 6 from J; bases not matched to a gene: 13. CDR3 sequence: CASRRAIDRGSEQYV. The CDR3 DNA reads as TGTGCCAGCAGACGCGCGATTGACAGGGGTAGCGAGCAGTACGTC.

The chain couples TRBV19 to TRBJ1-1; 7 nucleotides line up with TRBD1. This CDR3 contains 15 residues. CDR1 and CDR2 from the germline V gene are LNHDA and SQIVND (reference sequence). With V trimmed by 3 bases and J by 3 bases, 7 bases remained unmatched. For the CDR3, the DNA is TGTGCCAGTAGTATGGACAGGACCCCCGACACTGAAGCTTTCTTT. The encoded protein is CASSMDRTPDTEAFF.

The chain has TRBV15 and TRBJ2-5, with 14 nucleotides matching TRBD2. The CDR3 extends over 17 amino acids. CDR1 LNHNV and CDR2 YYDKDF come from the germline V gene (reference sequence). With 5 bases clipped from V and 0 bases from J, the junction kept 5 bases outside the gene matches. CDR3 loop: CATSSGTSGGHQETQYF. In DNA form, the CDR3 reads TGTGCCACCAGCTCCGGGACTAGCGGGGGCCACCAAGAGACCCAGTACTTC.

The J gene is TRBJ1-3, the V gene TRBV11-2, with TRBD1 as a possible D gene (5 bases). The CDR3 runs 18 residues. V was clipped by 1 base and J by 0 bases, with 16 bases between them. Germline lookup yields CDR1 SGHAT and CDR2 FQNNGV. In nucleotides, the CDR3 is TGTGCCAGCAGCTTAGCGTTGGGGGGATCCAGCTCTGGAAACACCATATATTTT. Protein: CASSLALGGSSSGNTIYF.

The chain has TRBV6-5 and TRBJ1-4; no definite D call. V dropped 5 bases and J dropped 7 bases, with 11 bases sitting between them. CDR1 is MNHEY, CDR2 SVGAGI, per germline. The CDR3 loop spans 13 amino acids. The CDR3 region has the DNA TGTGCCAGCAGTCGGACGACGGGTGAAAAACTGTTTTTT. Translated, it gives CASSRTTGEKLFF.

The V call is TRBV5-6, the J call TRBJ2-5; no reliable D call. Germline V CDR1 and CDR2: SGHDT, YYEEEE. The CDR3 totals 13 residues. Trimming cost V 2 bases and J 2 bases, with 7 bases left between them. The CDR3 spells CASSLGRQETQYF. As DNA, the CDR3 is TGTGCCAGCAGCTTAGGCAGACAAGAGACCCAGTACTTC. The full variable domain, rest sourced from reference TRBV5-6 and TRBJ2-5, is DAGVTQSPTHLIKTRGQQVTLRCSPKSGHDTVSWYQQALGQGPQFIFQYYEEEERQRGNFPDRFSGHQFPNYSSELNVNALLLGDSALYLCASSLGRQETQYFGPGTRLLVL.

About this clone: Relative to the germline gene, one junction end is altered; a read error may explain this. The rearrangement joins TRBV7-7 to TRBJ2-5, with 10 bases matching TRBD1. The germline gives CDR1 SSHAT, CDR2 FNYEAQ (reference sequence). The CDR3 is 16 residues long. The CDR3 reads CASSLVGTGDGETQYF. The CDR3 DNA is TGTGCTAGCAGCTTAGTAGGGACAGGGGATGGAGAGACCCAGTACTTC. Full variable domain (rest looked up from reference TRBV7-7 and TRBJ2-5): GAGVSQSPRYKVTKRGQDVTLRCDPISSHATLYWYQQALGQGPEFLTYFNYEAQPDKSGLPSDRFSAERPEGSISTLTIQRTEQRDSAMYRCASSLVGTGDGETQYFGPGTRLLVL.

The genes are TRBV25-1 and TRBJ1-6, with 9 bases lining up with TRBD1. The CDR3 has 14 residues. With V trimmed by 4 bases and J by 6 bases, 1 base remained unmatched. CDR1 MGHDK and CDR2 SYGVNS come from the germline V gene. The CDR3 spells CASSAGQGNSPLHF. CDR3 in DNA: TGTGCCAGCAGTGCGGGACAGGGTAATTCACCCCTCCACTTT.

The CDR3 here is CASTQLGYSYEQYF. As DNA, the CDR3 is TGTGCCAGCACCCAGCTAGGGTATAGCTACGAGCAGTACTTC. The J gene is TRBJ2-7, the V gene TRBV9; D gene unclear. Germline values: CDR1 SGDLS, CDR2 YYNGEE. The ends were cut back, 6 bases at V and 3 bases at J, with 16 bases in the middle. This CDR3 region has 14 residues. Full variable domain (remainder filled in from reference TRBV9 and TRBJ2-7): DSGVTQTPKHLITATGQRVTLRCSPRSGDLSVYWYQQSLDQGLQFLIQYYNGEERAKGNILERFSAQQFPDLHSELNLSSLELGDSALYFCASTQLGYSYEQYFGPGTRLTVT.